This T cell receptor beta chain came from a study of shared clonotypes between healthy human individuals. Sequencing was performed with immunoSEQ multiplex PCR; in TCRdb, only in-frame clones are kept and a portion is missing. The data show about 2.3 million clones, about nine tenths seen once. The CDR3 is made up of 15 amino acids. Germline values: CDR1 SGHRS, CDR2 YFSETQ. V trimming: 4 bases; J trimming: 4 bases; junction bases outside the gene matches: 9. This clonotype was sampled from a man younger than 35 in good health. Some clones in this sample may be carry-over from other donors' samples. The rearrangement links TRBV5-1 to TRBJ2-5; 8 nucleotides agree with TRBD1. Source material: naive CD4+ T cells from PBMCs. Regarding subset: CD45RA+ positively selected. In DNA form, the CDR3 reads TGCGCCAGCAGCGGAGGACAGGGTTTAACAGAGACCCAGTACTTC. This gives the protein CASSGGQGLTETQYF.